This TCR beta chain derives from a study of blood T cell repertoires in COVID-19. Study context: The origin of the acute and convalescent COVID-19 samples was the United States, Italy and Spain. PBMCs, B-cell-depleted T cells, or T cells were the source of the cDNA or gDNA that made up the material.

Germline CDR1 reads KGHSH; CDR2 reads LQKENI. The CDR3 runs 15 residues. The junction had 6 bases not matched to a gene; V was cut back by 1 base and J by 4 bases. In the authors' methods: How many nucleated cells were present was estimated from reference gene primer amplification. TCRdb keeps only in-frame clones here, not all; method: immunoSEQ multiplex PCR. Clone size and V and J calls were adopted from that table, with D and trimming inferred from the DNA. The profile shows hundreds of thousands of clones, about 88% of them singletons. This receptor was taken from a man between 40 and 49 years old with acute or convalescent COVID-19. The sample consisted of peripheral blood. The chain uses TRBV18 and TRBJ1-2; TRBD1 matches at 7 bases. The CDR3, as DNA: TGTGCCAGCTCACCACAGGGACAGCGCAGCTATGGCTACACCTTC. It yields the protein CASSPQGQRSYGYTF.